This T cell receptor (beta chain) was sequenced during a study of CD8+ T cells in alopecia areata. As for this clone: Its specificity is not known.

Extracted RNA was reverse transcribed into cDNA, the sequencing template. Clones were read by immunoSEQ multiplex PCR, and TCRdb kept only the in-frame ones, dropping some. The sample lists 98,000 or so clones, around 59% occurring once. The CDR3 has 16 amino acids. Germline values: CDR1 GTSNPN, CDR2 SVGIG (reference sequence). Trimming pared 0 bases from V and 4 bases from J, leaving 16 bases between. Whole-study findings and limits: Sequencing of scalp samples also includes resident alphabeta T cells from normal skin. Mice showed clearer TCR sharing than patients did, a gap that was possibly HLA-related.

The material sequenced was CD8+ T cells sorted from blood. The V call is TRBV30, the J call TRBJ1-5; weak D call: TRBD1 (5 bases). The TCR originated in a human donor in good health. CDR3 bases: TGTGCCTGGAGTGTACTTGGGACGGCCGCTAATCAGCCCCAGCATTTT. This translates into CAWSVLGTAANQPQHF.